A single T cell receptor (beta chain) is shown here with its context. A single count supports this clone. It has no known antigen specificity. Nothing much larger sits one base from this clone, and base qualities are not available. This sample was taken from a study of shared clonotypes between healthy human individuals (dated by TCRdb to the early 2020s). Study-wide context: The cohort comprised two women and a few men aged 18 to 49 years. For each donor, CD4 naive and CD4 memory were each given three plates, CD8 naive was given two plates, and CD8 memory was given one plate. Each donor's leukapheresis produced roughly between roughly 0.94 and 9.5 billion PBMCs. To estimate repertoire size and how much clonotypes are shared between individuals, the study performed deep sequencing of blood TCR repertoires from a handful of healthy adults. Different laboratories and diverse techniques were used to prepare libraries and sequence TCR repertoires, to increase sequencing depth and limit assay-specific biases. The investigation overall reported the following: Even with the large sequencing depth, rarefaction of the sorted-subset datasets indicated that sequencing was incomplete. Based on pairwise subsampling, the degree of clonotype sharing among donors was expected to be affected by sequencing depth. Naive subsets generally had larger estimated clonotype richness than memory subsets. Compared with non-shared clonotypes, clonotypes shared by all four sorted-subset donors had higher generation probabilities. Because the study included only a small number of donors, the genetic and exposure-history diversity represented was limited. Sampling was restricted to blood, and TCR repertoires in tissues likely differ from the TCR repertoires found in blood. About 4.5% of naive CD4, 3.5% of naive CD8, 2% to 2.5% of memory CD4, and around 0.42% of memory CD8 clonotypes were shared across a few donors.

CD8 naive samples were obtained by positive selection for CCR7 among CD45RO-negative cells, yielding a CD45RA+CCR7+ population from which TemRA cells were excluded. Healthy HIV-negative adults with no recently reported acute infections or vaccinations were included as donors. Only Caucasian adults living in Nashville, Tennessee, USA were represented among the donors. Blood was obtained by leukapheresis, after which PBMCs were separated by Ficoll-Histopaque density gradient centrifugation and cryopreserved in liquid nitrogen vapor phase. Purity and quantity of every magnetically sorted T cell population were checked by analytical flow cytometry. From each sorted fraction, genomic DNA was isolated and quantified by UV absorbance on a Nanodrop 2000c. V is clipped by 1 base and J by 4 bases, and the sequence between their germline boundaries is 13 bases long. There are 15 amino acids in the CDR3, from cysteine to phenylalanine inclusive. Only the CDR3 region is kept as DNA, spanning 45 bases read in frame from base 1. The germline V gene (reference sequence) specifies GTSNPN as CDR1 and SVGIG as CDR2.

TCR CDR3 regions were amplified from genomic DNA by multiplex PCR using the deep immunoSEQ assay. Genomic DNA extracted from each cell subset was distributed evenly over all wells of several immunoSEQ 96-well plates, and each plate served as one replicate. For sorted subsets, roughly 200 ng of genomic DNA, equivalent to some 30,000 T cell genomes, went into each replicate PCR. Purified libraries were measured with a Qubit 3.0 fluorometer, size-checked on a Bioanalyzer 2100, and measured again with the KAPA Library Quantification kit. Each immunoSEQ 96-well plate was sequenced on its own single-read 150-cycle Illumina NextSeq 550 flow cell. For the original study's pipeline: The immunoSEQ output contained only junctional sequences without quality scores, so filtering could not match that applied to full-length reads. To assign V/J genes and CDR3, sequences were annotated against IMGT germline references using PyIR, a Python wrapper for IgBLAST v1.9. Reads with weak V/J assignments (E-value above 1e-6), missing CDR3, stop codons, out-of-frame junctions, or ambiguous translated residues were removed. A V3J clonotype was defined by an identical inferred V gene, J gene, and CDR3 amino acid sequence. To compute the percentage overlap between repertoires, the number of shared unique clonotypes was divided by the size of the smaller repertoire. Three approaches were used to assess repertoire richness: RTK rarefaction, the Chao1 estimator, and Recon v2.1 estimates of unobserved clonotypes. Generation probabilities were computed with OLGA for all TCRbeta clonotypes obtained by the gDNA method from a handful of donors. TCRdb obtained this table from immuneACCESS and retained in-frame rearrangements with V and J assigned. These tables miss some clones; where compared with another copy, unresolved V genes account for less than half of the shortfall, and the remainder is unexplained. Clonal size and the V and J genes are those of that table, whereas D and trimming came from the DNA. The sample has about 2.1 million clones on record, over 85% of them singletons. Of the sample, more than 1.5% is held by the ten largest clones.

This sequence originates from a man between 18 and 29 years old in good health. Some clones in this sample may be carry-over from other donors' samples. The sequenced sample was naive CD8+ T cells from PBMCs. The cell subset or site label corresponds to: CD45RA+CCR7+. The receptor chain draws on TRBV30 and TRBJ1-4, with the D segment identity uncertain. The DNA sequence reads TGTGCCTGGAGTGAGACCGCGCATCTTAATGAAAAACTGTTTTTT. Its translation reads: CAWSETAHLNEKLFF.